Sequencing of this T cell receptor (beta chain) was carried out in a study of human T cells and chemical hapten exposure. Study overall: After 6 days, upper back 0.01% DPC patch tests were scored.

Per the study methods: Samples had a median of around 96,000 TCRs, ranging roughly 20,000 to 750,000. TCRdb fed the RACE reads into MiXCR, producing one record per CDR3 protein. The V and J calls come from TCRdb's annotation, not from the publication. The sample yields 60,000 to 80,000 distinct CDR3 sequences, about 6.7% seen once. Specified time point: pre-sensitization, week 0. The treatment is: therapeutic diphenylcyclopropenone sensitization with weekly scalp DPC. Broader study findings: Expanded TCRs grouped into significantly more large CDR3 similarity clusters than controls produced.

This clonotype was seen at least ten times. The target antigen is unknown. V shed 0 bases and J 7 bases; nucleotides not matched to a gene: 6. The CDR3 is 15 residues long. Per germline, CDR1 ENHRY and CDR2 SYGVKD. This sequence was found in a woman aged 25-40 years with alopecia areata. Some clones in this sample may be carry-over from other donors' samples. This chain joins TRBV10-3 and TRBJ2-1; TRBD1 matches 7 bases. Sequencing used whole blood, obtained in connection with sensitization to the hapten diphenylcyclopropenone (DPC). This CDR3 reads CAISESGQRVNEQFF. Written as DNA, the CDR3 is TGTGCCATCAGTGAGTCGGGACAGAGAGTAAATGAGCAGTTCTTC.